Sequencing of this TCR beta chain was carried out in a study of identical twins. Study outcomes and limitations: Out-of-frame alpha sequences shared between twins exhibited an excess of low generation probability. Conclusions were drawn cross-sectionally by statistical analysis, without following the same donors.

Germline CDR1 is SGDLS and CDR2 is YYNGEE. The CDR3 totals 12 residues. V lost 3 bases and J 7 bases, leaving 11 bases between the germline ends. A universal primer site was added by template switching, and unique molecular identifiers were carried by the cDNA. TCRdb re-derived calls from the 5' RACE reads in MiXCR, one entry per CDR3 protein. The sample lists around 200,000 distinct CDR3 sequences, over 8% occurring once. There are a few counts of this clonotype. Its specificity is unknown. The sequence came from a woman in her late teens or twenties in good health. This chain uses TRBV9 with TRBJ2-7; D perhaps matches TRBD2 (5 bases). Material for sequencing was memory (CD45RO+) T cells sorted from blood. In DNA form, the CDR3 reads TGTGCCAGCAGCGGGTCCCGAGGGGAGCAGTACTTC. Its translation is CASSGSRGEQYF.